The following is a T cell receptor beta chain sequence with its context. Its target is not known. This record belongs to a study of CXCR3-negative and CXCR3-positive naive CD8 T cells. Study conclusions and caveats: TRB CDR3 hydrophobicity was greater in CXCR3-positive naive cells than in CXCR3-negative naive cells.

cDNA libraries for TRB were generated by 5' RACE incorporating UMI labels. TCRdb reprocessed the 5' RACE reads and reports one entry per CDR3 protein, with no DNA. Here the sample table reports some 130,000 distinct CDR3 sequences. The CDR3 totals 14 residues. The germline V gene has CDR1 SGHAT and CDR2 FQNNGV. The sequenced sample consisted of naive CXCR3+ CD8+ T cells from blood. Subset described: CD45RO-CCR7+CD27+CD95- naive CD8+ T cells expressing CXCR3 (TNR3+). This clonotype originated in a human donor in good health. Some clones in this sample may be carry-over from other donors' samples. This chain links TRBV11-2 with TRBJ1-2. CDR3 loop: CASSSPSEVYGYTF.